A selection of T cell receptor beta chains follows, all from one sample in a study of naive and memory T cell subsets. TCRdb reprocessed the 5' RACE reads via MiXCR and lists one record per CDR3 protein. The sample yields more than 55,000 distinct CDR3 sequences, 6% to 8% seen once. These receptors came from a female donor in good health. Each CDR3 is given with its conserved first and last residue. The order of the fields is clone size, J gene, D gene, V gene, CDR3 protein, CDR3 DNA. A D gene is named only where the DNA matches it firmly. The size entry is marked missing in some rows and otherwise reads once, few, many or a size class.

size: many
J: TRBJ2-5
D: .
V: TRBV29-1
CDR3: CTTDRHQETQYF
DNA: TGCACAACAGACAGGCACCAAGAGACCCAGTACTTC

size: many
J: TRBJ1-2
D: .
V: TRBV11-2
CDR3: CASSFTLDLDYGYTF
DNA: TGTGCCAGCAGCTTTACACTCGACTTAGACTATGGCTACACCTTC

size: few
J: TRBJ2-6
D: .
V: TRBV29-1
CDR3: CSGYSGANVLTF
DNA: TGCAGCGGTTACTCTGGGGCCAACGTCCTGACTTTC

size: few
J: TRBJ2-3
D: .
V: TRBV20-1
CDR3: CSASVRPRGTDTQYF
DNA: TGCAGTGCTAGTGTACGTCCGCGGGGCACAGATACGCAGTATTTT

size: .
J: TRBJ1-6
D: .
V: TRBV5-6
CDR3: CASSTADSSPLHF
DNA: TGTGCCAGCAGCACGGCAGACTCTTCACCCCTCCACTTT

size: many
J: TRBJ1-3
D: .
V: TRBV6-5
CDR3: CASSYEAGNLRSGNTIYF
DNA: TGTGCCAGCAGTTACGAAGCGGGGAACCTCCGCTCTGGAAACACCATATATTTT

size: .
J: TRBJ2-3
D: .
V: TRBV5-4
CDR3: CASSPDFLYTNTQYF
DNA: TGTGCCAGCAGCCCGGACTTCTTATACACAAATACGCAGTATTTT

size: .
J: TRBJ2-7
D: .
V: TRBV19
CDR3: CASSIFGYEQYF
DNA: TGTGCCAGTAGTATCTTCGGGTACGAGCAGTACTTC

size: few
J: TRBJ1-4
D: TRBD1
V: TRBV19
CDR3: CASSRQGAESTNEKLFF
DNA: TGTGCCAGTAGTAGACAGGGGGCGGAATCAACTAATGAAAAACTGTTTTTT

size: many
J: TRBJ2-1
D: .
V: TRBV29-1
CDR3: CSARARGEYNEQFF
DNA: TGCAGCGCGAGGGCGAGGGGGGAATACAATGAGCAGTTCTTC

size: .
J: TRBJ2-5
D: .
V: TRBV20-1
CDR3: CSAPLRGGETQYF
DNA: TGCAGTGCCCCTCTCCGAGGGGGAGAGACCCAGTACTTC

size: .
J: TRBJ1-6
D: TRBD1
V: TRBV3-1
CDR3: CASSQDPLGQGHINSPLHF
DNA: TGTGCCAGCAGCCAAGATCCCCTCGGACAGGGGCATATCAATTCACCCCTCCACTTT

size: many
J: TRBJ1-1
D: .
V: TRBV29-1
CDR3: CSVVQGRAFF
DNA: TGCAGCGTTGTCCAGGGGCGAGCTTTCTTT

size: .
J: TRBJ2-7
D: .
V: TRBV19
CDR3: CASRSEHEQYF
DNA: TGTGCCAGTAGGTCGGAGCACGAGCAGTACTTC

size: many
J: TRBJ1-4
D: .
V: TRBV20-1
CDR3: CSTVPTNEKLFF
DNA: TGCAGTACCGTCCCAACTAATGAAAAACTGTTTTTT

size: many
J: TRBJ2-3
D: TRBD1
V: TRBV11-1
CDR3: CASSSPTGWNTDTQYF
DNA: TGTGCCAGCAGCTCCCCGACAGGGTGGAACACAGATACGCAGTATTTT

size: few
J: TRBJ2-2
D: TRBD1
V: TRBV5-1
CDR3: CASSAGTGNTGELFF
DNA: TGCGCCAGCAGCGCGGGGACAGGGAACACCGGGGAGCTGTTTTTT